Listed below are T cell receptor beta chains from one sample, sequenced in a study of blood T cell repertoires in COVID-19. The protocol was immunoSEQ multiplex PCR, while the TCRdb copy is restricted to in-frame clones and leaves out a portion. Of around 230,000 clones in the sample, 85% to 90% were seen once. The sequencing input was peripheral blood. Receptors originate from a man in his fifties or sixties with COVID-19, enrolled during active disease. CDR3s include the opening cysteine and the closing phenylalanine or tryptophan. The D gene is left open where the match is weak. Expanded clones get a size class; other rows say once, few or many, or leave the size out.

CDR3: CASSRLLQGNTGELFF
DNA: TGTGCCAGCTCACGCCTTCTACAGGGAAACACCGGGGAGCTGTTTTTT
D: .
J: TRBJ2-2
size: .
V: TRBV18

CDR3: CASRRTGEQYF
DNA: TGTGCCAGCAGGAGAACGGGCGAGCAGTACTTC
D: .
J: TRBJ2-7
size: .
V: TRBV12-3/TRBV12-4

CDR3: CASLDRAYSNQPQHF
DNA: TGTGCCAGCCTCGACAGGGCGTATAGCAATCAGCCCCAGCATTTT
D: .
J: TRBJ1-5
size: .
V: TRBV21-1

CDR3: CASSPPGGRETQYF
DNA: TGTGCCAGCTCACCACCAGGGGGTCGAGAGACCCAGTACTTC
D: .
J: TRBJ2-5
size: .
V: TRBV18

CDR3: CASSQSDRDNEKLFF
DNA: TGTGCCAGCAGCCAGTCTGACAGGGATAATGAAAAACTGTTTTTT
D: TRBD1
J: TRBJ1-4
size: .
V: TRBV3-1/TRBV3-2

CDR3: CASSNGLAGETQYF
DNA: TGCGCCAGCAGTAACGGGCTAGCGGGTGAGACCCAGTACTTC
D: TRBD2
J: TRBJ2-5
size: .
V: TRBV10-1

CDR3: CASSIRGGDTRQETQYF
DNA: TGTGCCAGCAGCATCCGGGGGGGGGACACCCGCCAAGAGACCCAGTACTTC
D: TRBD2
J: TRBJ2-5
size: once
V: TRBV7-9

CDR3: CASSPGQPLYGYTF
DNA: TGTGCCAGCAGCCCGGGACAGCCCCTCTATGGCTACACCTTC
D: TRBD1
J: TRBJ1-2
size: .
V: TRBV4-2

CDR3: CASSQSFPSGRIYEQYF
DNA: TGTGCCAGCAGCCAATCTTTCCCTAGCGGGAGGATCTACGAGCAGTACTTC
D: TRBD2
J: TRBJ2-7
size: .
V: TRBV16

CDR3: CASSLDRGPYSYEQYF
DNA: TGTGCCAGCAGCTTGGACAGGGGCCCCTACTCCTACGAGCAGTACTTC
D: TRBD1
J: TRBJ2-7
size: .
V: TRBV5-6

CDR3: CASSYSAANTEAFF
DNA: TGTGCCAGCAGTTACTCGGCGGCGAACACTGAAGCTTTCTTT
D: .
J: TRBJ1-1
size: .
V: TRBV6-5

CDR3: CASSQTLAGNTGELFF
DNA: TGCGCCAGCAGCCAAACCCTAGCGGGAAACACCGGGGAGCTGTTTTTT
D: TRBD2
J: TRBJ2-2
size: .
V: TRBV4-1

CDR3: CASSLNSPPEQYF
DNA: TGTGCCAGCAGCCTAAACAGTCCCCCCGAGCAGTACTTC
D: .
J: TRBJ2-7
size: .
V: TRBV6-5

CDR3: CASSATGTRETQYF
DNA: TGTGCCAGCAGCGCCACCGGGACTAGAGAGACCCAGTACTTC
D: TRBD2
J: TRBJ2-5
size: .
V: TRBV28

CDR3: CSVGPGGAGFLMNTEAFF
DNA: TGCAGCGTTGGTCCAGGGGGCGCGGGGTTTTTGATGAACACTGAAGCTTTCTTT
D: TRBD1
J: TRBJ1-1
size: .
V: TRBV29-1